This T cell receptor (beta chain) was found in a study of T cell changes during pregnancy in multiple sclerosis. The CDR3 has 16 residues. The V gene end was trimmed by 2 bases and the J gene end by 4 bases; junction bases not matched to a gene: 10. The germline V gene has CDR1 MNHNY and CDR2 SVGAGI (reference sequence). In this sample, this clone turned up once. TCRdb keeps only in-frame clones here, not all; method: immunoSEQ multiplex PCR. The table shows tens of thousands of clones, with about 92% occurring only once. The sequence was collected from a female donor in good health, enrolled as a control in a pregnancy study. The material sequenced was peripheral blood, taken in the third trimester of pregnancy. The chain carries TRBV6-6 and TRBJ1-2, with 7 bases matching TRBD1. The CDR3 region is CASSYRREGAAYGYTF. For the CDR3, the DNA is TGTGCCAGCAGTTACCGTCGAGAGGGGGCGGCCTATGGCTACACCTTC.